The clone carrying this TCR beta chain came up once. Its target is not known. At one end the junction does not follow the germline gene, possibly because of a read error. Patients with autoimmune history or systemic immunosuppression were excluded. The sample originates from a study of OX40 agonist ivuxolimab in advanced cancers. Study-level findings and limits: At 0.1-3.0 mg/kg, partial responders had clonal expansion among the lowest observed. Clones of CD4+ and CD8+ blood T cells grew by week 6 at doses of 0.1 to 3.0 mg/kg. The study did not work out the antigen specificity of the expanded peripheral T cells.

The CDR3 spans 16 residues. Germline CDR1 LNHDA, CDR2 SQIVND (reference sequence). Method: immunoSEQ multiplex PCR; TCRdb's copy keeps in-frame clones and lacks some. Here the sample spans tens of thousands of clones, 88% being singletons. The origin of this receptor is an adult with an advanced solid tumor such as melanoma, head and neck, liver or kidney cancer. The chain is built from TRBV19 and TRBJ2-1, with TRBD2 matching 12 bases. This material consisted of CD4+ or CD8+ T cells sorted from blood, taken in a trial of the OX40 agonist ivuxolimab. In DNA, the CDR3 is TGTGCAAGTAAAGACCTACTAGCGGGAGGCGGCAATGAGCAGTTCTTC. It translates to CASKDLLAGGGNEQFF.